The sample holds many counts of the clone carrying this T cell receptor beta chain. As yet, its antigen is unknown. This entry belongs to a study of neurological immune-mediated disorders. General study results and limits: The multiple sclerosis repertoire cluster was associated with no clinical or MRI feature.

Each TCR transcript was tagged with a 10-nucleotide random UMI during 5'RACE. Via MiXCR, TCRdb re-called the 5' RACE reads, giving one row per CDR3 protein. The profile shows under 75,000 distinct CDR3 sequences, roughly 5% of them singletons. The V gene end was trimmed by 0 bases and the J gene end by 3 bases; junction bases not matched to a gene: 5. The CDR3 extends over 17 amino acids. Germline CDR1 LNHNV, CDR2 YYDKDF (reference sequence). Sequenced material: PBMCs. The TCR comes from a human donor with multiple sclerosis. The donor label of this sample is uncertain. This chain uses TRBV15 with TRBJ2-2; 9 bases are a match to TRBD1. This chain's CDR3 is CATSRDQGTGYTGELFF. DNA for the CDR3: TGTGCCACCAGCAGAGATCAGGGGACAGGGTACACCGGGGAGCTGTTTTTT.